A selection of T cell receptor beta chains follows, all from one sample in a study of naive and memory T cell subsets. TCRdb ran MiXCR on the UMI-ligation and nested PCR reads and lists one entry per CDR3 protein. The sample has under 150,000 distinct CDR3 sequences, 15% to 25% seen once. The sequenced sample consisted of naive CD8+ T cells from blood. The source of these receptors is a human donor in good health. The CDR3 runs from the conserved cysteine through the conserved F or W. The D gene is left open where the match is weak. Where a row states a size, it is once, few, many or the class of an expanded clone; other rows omit it.

TRBV19	TRBJ2-1	TRBD2	few	TGTGCCAGTAGTACCCTAGCGGGAGGGTACAATGAGCAGTTCTTC	CASSTLAGGYNEQFF
TRBV28	TRBJ2-7	-	few	TGTGCCAGCAGCCTTGATCAGGCCGATTACGAGCAGTACTTC	CASSLDQADYEQYF
TRBV7-6	TRBJ2-1	-	-	TGTGCCAGCAGCTTAGCGGGGGGGGCGGCGTTGAGCTCCTACAATGAGCAGTTCTTC	CASSLAGGAALSSYNEQFF
TRBV6-5	TRBJ1-3	-	few	TGTGCCAGCAGACCAGACAGCGTCTCTGGAAACACCATATATTTT	CASRPDSVSGNTIYF
TRBV5-4	TRBJ2-1	-	-	TGTGCCAGCGAACTAGGGGGGGAGCAGTTCTTC	CASELGGEQFF
TRBV28	TRBJ2-7	-	few	TGTGCCAGCAGTCATACTAGTGGGGCCCCCTACGAGCAGTACTTC	CASSHTSGAPYEQYF
TRBV12-3/TRBV12-4	TRBJ2-1	TRBD2	-	TGTGCCAGCAGTTTTGGGACTACCCATGAGCAGTTCTTC	CASSFGTTHEQFF
TRBV12-3/TRBV12-4	TRBJ1-1	TRBD1	-	TGTGCCAGCAGTCCCCGGGACAGAATGAACACTGAAGCTTTCTTT	CASSPRDRMNTEAFF
TRBV4-3	TRBJ2-5	-	few	TGCGCCAGCAGCCAAGATTTATCAGAGACCCAGTACTTC	CASSQDLSETQYF
TRBV7-2	TRBJ2-2	TRBD1	-	TGTGCCAGCAGCTTAGAGGGGGCTGGGACCGGGGAGCTGTTTTTT	CASSLEGAGTGELFF
TRBV27	TRBJ2-7	TRBD1	few	TGTGCCAGCAGTTCTGGACAGGGGGCTTTGTACGAGCAGTACTTC	CASSSGQGALYEQYF
TRBV28	TRBJ2-7	TRBD1	-	TGTGCCAGCAGTCTCGGGACAGGGTGGCCCTACGAGCAGTACTTC	CASSLGTGWPYEQYF
TRBV7-9	TRBJ1-3	TRBD1	few	TGTGCCAGCAGCTCCAACCTTCTTCCCCGGGACAGGGAAGGAAACACCATATATTTT	CASSSNLLPRDREGNTIYF
TRBV6-2/TRBV6-3	TRBJ1-5	TRBD1	few	TGTGCCAGCAGGGCCTTGACAGGGGGCCGACAGCCCCAGCATTTT	CASRALTGGRQPQHF
TRBV20-1	TRBJ1-5	-	-	TGCAGTGCTAGAGATCACTTCCTCGCCGCAGGGAGACAGCCCCAGCATTTT	CSARDHFLAAGRQPQHF
TRBV28	TRBJ1-2	TRBD1	-	TGTGCCAGCAGAAATAACAGGGGGGTTCTCTATGGCTACACCTTC	CASRNNRGVLYGYTF
TRBV27	TRBJ1-1	-	-	TGTGCCAGCAGTCCAGTCCCCCATGAAGCTTTCTTT	CASSPVPHEAFF
TRBV27	TRBJ2-7	-	few	TGTGCCAGCAGTTTGGCGGCCTCCTACGAGCAGTACTTC	CASSLAASYEQYF
TRBV5-1	TRBJ2-7	-	-	TGCGCCAGCAGCTCCGGGACCGAGGAGTACGAGCAGTACTTC	CASSSGTEEYEQYF
TRBV18	TRBJ1-6	-	-	TGTGCCAGCTCACAGGGGTGGAATTCACCCCTCCACTTT	CASSQGWNSPLHF
TRBV7-9	TRBJ2-7	-	-	TGTGCCAGCAGCCAGCCCTACGAGCAGTACTTC	CASSQPYEQYF
TRBV4-1	TRBJ2-4	-	-	TGCGCCAGCAGCCAAGAGTCCAAAAACATTCAGTACTTC	CASSQESKNIQYF
TRBV7-9	TRBJ1-1	TRBD1	few	TGTGCCAGCAGCGACCGGGACAGGAACACTGAAGCTTTCTTT	CASSDRDRNTEAFF
TRBV12-3/TRBV12-4	TRBJ2-5	TRBD1	-	TGTGCCAGCAGTGGACAGACGGTGACAGGGAGAAGTGAGACCCAGTACTTC	CASSGQTVTGRSETQYF
TRBV5-1	TRBJ2-1	-	few	TGCGCCAGCAGCTTGGTGGGCCTGGGGGATGAGCAGTTCTTC	CASSLVGLGDEQFF
TRBV15	TRBJ2-7	TRBD1	-	TGTGCCACCAGCAGAGTTACAGGGGATCTCGAGCAGTACTTC	CATSRVTGDLEQYF
TRBV29-1	TRBJ2-7	TRBD1	few	TGCAGCGTTGGTGAACAGGGGGACTACGAGCAGTACTTC	CSVGEQGDYEQYF
TRBV7-2	TRBJ1-2	TRBD1	-	TGTGCCAGCAGCCCCTGGACAGGGAATTATAACTATGGCTACACCTTC	CASSPWTGNYNYGYTF
TRBV28	TRBJ2-1	-	few	TGTGCCAGCAGTTTTCCCGGGACTTACTACAATGAGCAGTTCTTC	CASSFPGTYYNEQFF
TRBV20-1	TRBJ1-6	TRBD1	-	TGCAGTGCTAGGGGGGAGGGGGCGATTTATTCACCCCTCCACTTT	CSARGEGAIYSPLHF
TRBV4-1	TRBJ1-2	-	-	TGCGCCAGCAGCCAAGATATAGCCAATCGAAACTATGGCTACACCTTC	CASSQDIANRNYGYTF
TRBV19	TRBJ2-1	-	-	TGTGCCAGTAGACGCGACTTAAGCTCCTACAATGAGCAGTTCTTC	CASRRDLSSYNEQFF
TRBV7-9	TRBJ2-5	-	-	TGTGCCAGCAGCCCCGAGGGGTCTGGGGAGACCCAGTACTTC	CASSPEGSGETQYF
TRBV7-9	TRBJ2-5	TRBD1	-	TGTGCCAGCAGCTTATTGACAGGGCGAGAGACCCAGTACTTC	CASSLLTGRETQYF
TRBV5-6	TRBJ2-1	-	-	TGTGCCAGCAGCTTGCGGTCGAATGAGCAGTTCTTC	CASSLRSNEQFF
TRBV4-1	TRBJ2-7	-	-	TGCGCCAGCAGCCAAGAGAGGCGCAGTGCAGTCTCCTACGAGCAGTACTTC	CASSQERRSAVSYEQYF
TRBV10-3	TRBJ1-2	-	few	TGTGCCATCATGGATTCAGGGAGAATGGATGGCTACACCTTC	CAIMDSGRMDGYTF
TRBV3-1	TRBJ2-3	-	-	TGTGCCAGCAGCCAACGGACTACCCCATGGGGAGATACGCAGTATTTT	CASSQRTTPWGDTQYF
TRBV3-1	TRBJ2-7	TRBD2	few	TGTGCCAGCAGCCAAGGGGAGGGATACGAGCAGTACTTC	CASSQGEGYEQYF
TRBV6-5	TRBJ1-1	-	few	TGTGCCAGCAGTTACGCTGCCGGCACTGAAGCTTTCTTT	CASSYAAGTEAFF
TRBV7-2	TRBJ2-1	TRBD2	few	TGTGCCAGCAGCTTAGAGGGACTAGCAAATCCCTACAATGAGCAGTTCTTC	CASSLEGLANPYNEQFF
TRBV7-9	TRBJ2-1	TRBD2	-	TGTGCCAGCAGAAGGGAGCTAGCGGCCCACAATGAGCAGTTCTTC	CASRRELAAHNEQFF
TRBV28	TRBJ1-2	TRBD1	few	TGTGCCAGCAGCCTTTTAGGGGGCGGAAACTATGGCTACACCTTC	CASSLLGGGNYGYTF
TRBV6-1	TRBJ1-5	-	-	TGTGCCAGCAGTGAATACCAGTATAGCAATCAGCCCCAGCATTTT	CASSEYQYSNQPQHF
TRBV9	TRBJ2-3	-	few	TGTGCCAGCAGCGTAGAGGGCCGGGGGCGGGATACGCAGTATTTT	CASSVEGRGRDTQYF
TRBV28	TRBJ2-3	-	few	TGTGCCAGCAGTCTAGAGTACAAAGATACGCAGTATTTT	CASSLEYKDTQYF
TRBV2	TRBJ2-1	TRBD2	-	TGTGCCAGCAGTACCTCTAGCGGGCGGACCTACAATGAGCAGTTCTTC	CASSTSSGRTYNEQFF
TRBV16	TRBJ2-1	TRBD1	-	TGTGCCAGCAGCCAAGGCCAGGGGGCCTACAATGAGCAGTTCTTC	CASSQGQGAYNEQFF
TRBV20-1	TRBJ2-7	-	few	TGCAGTGGAGGGAATCCCTACGAGCAGTACTTC	CSGGNPYEQYF